These 9 T cell receptor beta chains originate from one sample sequenced in a study of cytomegalovirus exposure and HLA in healthy donors. A multiplex PCR was run with 60 Vbeta primers and 13 Jbeta primers. Data came from immunoSEQ multiplex PCR; TCRdb stores just in-frame clones and leaves some out. The sample consists of just under 95,000 clones, around 74% of them appearing once. The specimen sequenced was PBMCs. The receptor set was obtained from a man over 45 in good health and CMV-seropositive.

The rearrangement links TRBV6-5 to TRBJ2-5; 9 bases agree with TRBD1. The CDR3 has 13 amino acids. Unmatched junction bases numbered 1, after V lost 4 bases and J lost 4 bases. From germline, CDR1 is MNHEY and CDR2 SVGAGI. The CDR3 DNA follows: TGTGCCAGCAGTTCACAGGGGGCAGAGACCCAGTACTTC. Its translation is CASSSQGAETQYF.

This chain uses TRBV6-6 with TRBJ2-5, with 7 nucleotides matching TRBD1. Germline CDR1 reads MNHNY; CDR2 reads SVGAGI (reference sequence). The CDR3 contains 15 residues. V lost 6 bases, J lost 3 bases, and 10 bases stayed unmatched. As DNA, the CDR3 is TGTGCCAGCAGATCTCCCGGGACAGATAAAGAGACCCAGTACTTC. This encodes CASRSPGTDKETQYF.

V and J are TRBV6-1 and TRBJ2-3, with 9 nucleotides matching TRBD1. V lost 7 bases and J lost 0; bases outside the gene matches: 5. The CDR3 runs to 15 residues. In germline, CDR1 is MNHNS, CDR2 SASEGT. The CDR3 spells CASNPGTGSTDTQYF. The CDR3 coding sequence is TGTGCCAGCAACCCCGGGACAGGGAGCACAGATACGCAGTATTTT.

V and J are TRBV2 and TRBJ1-5; D gene ambiguous. Germline V lookup: CDR1 SNHLY, CDR2 FYNNEI. Trimming left V 4 bases short and J 7 bases short, with 17 bases between. The CDR3 covers 15 residues. The CDR3 region has the DNA TGTGCCAGCAGTGGAGACTCGAGGGCGGGACAGCCCCAGCATTTT. This encodes CASSGDSRAGQPQHF.

The chain combines TRBV6-5 with TRBJ2-7, with unresolved D. Germline V gene data show CDR1 as MNHEY and CDR2 as SVGAGI. The ends were cut back, 8 bases at V and 0 bases at J, with 17 bases in the middle. The CDR3 is made up of 15 amino acids. The CDR3 nucleotides are TGTGCCAGCGTGAGGTCTTCTCGGAGCTCCTACGAGCAGTACTTC. As protein: CASVRSSRSSYEQYF.

This clone was counted a single time. The chain carries TRBV6-5 and TRBJ1-5, with D hard to call. The ends were cut back, 3 bases at V and 4 bases at J, with 7 bases in the middle. From germline, CDR1 is MNHEY and CDR2 SVGAGI. This CDR3 comprises 13 residues. The CDR3 spells CASSYSLNQPQHF. The CDR3 coding sequence is TGTGCCAGCAGTTATTCTCTTAATCAGCCCCAGCATTTT.

In its sample, this clone was seen once. This chain joins TRBV7-6 and TRBJ2-7; TRBD1 matches at 8 bases. This CDR3 has 15 residues. Germline V gene lookup returns CDR1 SGHVS and CDR2 FNYEAQ. The V segment lost 3 bases and the J segment 6 bases; nucleotides outside the gene matches: 10. The CDR3 DNA reads as TGTGCCAGCAGCTTGGGGACAGGAGTCAGTGGCGAGCAGTACTTC. Protein sequence: CASSLGTGVSGEQYF.

The CDR3 protein is CASSEGVRGGGSQETQYF. DNA of the CDR3: TGTGCCAGCAGTGAAGGAGTGAGGGGCGGGGGGTCTCAAGAGACCCAGTACTTC. The chain combines TRBV6-1 with TRBJ2-5, with TRBD2 matching over 8 bases. CDR3 length: 18 amino acids. Germline V gives CDR1 MNHNS, CDR2 SASEGT. V lost 1 base, J lost 2 bases, and 12 bases stayed unmatched.

The V call is TRBV19, the J call TRBJ2-3; a possible D gene is TRBD1 (6 bases). The CDR3 extends over 15 amino acids. V was trimmed by 5 bases and J by 0 bases, leaving 12 bases between them. CDR1 and CDR2 from the germline V gene are LNHDA and SQIVND (reference sequence). CDR3 coding DNA: TGTGCCAGTAGTCCCCAGGGGATTAGCACAGATACGCAGTATTTT. This sequence encodes CASSPQGISTDTQYF.